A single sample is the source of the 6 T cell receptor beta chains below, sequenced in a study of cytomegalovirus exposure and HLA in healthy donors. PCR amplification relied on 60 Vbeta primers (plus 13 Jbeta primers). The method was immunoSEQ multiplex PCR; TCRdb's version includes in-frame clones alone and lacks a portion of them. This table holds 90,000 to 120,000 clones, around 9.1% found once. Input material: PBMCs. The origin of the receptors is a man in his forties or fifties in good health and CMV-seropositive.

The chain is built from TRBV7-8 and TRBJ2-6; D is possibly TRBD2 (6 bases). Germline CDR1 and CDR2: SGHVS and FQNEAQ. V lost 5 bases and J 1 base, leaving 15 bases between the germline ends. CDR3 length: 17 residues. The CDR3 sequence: CASSPLSAGSGANVLTF. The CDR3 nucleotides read TGTGCCAGCAGCCCCTTATCGGCGGGGTCTGGGGCCAACGTCCTGACTTTC.

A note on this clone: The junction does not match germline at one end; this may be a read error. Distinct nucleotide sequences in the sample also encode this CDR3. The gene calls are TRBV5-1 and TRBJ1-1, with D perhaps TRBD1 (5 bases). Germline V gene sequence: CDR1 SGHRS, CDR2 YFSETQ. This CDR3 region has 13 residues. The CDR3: CASSLAGNTEAFF. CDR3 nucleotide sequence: TGCGCCAGCAGCTTGGCAGGGAACACTGAGGCTTTCTTT.

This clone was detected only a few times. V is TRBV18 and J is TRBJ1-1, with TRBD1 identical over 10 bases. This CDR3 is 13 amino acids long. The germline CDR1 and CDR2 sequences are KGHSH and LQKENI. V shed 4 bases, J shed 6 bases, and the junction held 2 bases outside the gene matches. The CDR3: CASSQGQGPEAFF. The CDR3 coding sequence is TGTGCCAGCTCACAGGGACAGGGGCCTGAAGCTTTCTTT.

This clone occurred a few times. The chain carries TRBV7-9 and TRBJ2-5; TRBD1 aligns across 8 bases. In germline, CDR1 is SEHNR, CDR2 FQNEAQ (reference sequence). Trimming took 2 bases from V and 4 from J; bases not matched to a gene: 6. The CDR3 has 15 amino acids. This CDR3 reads CASSLSRGPVETQYF. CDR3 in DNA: TGTGCCAGCAGCTTATCCAGGGGGCCGGTAGAGACCCAGTACTTC.

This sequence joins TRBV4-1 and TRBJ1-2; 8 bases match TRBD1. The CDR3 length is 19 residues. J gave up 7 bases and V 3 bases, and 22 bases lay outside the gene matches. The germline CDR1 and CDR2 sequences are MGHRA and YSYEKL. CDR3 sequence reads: CASSHTSDRVMRGPSGYTF. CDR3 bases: TGCGCCAGCAGCCACACTTCGGACAGGGTTATGAGGGGGCCGAGTGGCTACACCTTC.

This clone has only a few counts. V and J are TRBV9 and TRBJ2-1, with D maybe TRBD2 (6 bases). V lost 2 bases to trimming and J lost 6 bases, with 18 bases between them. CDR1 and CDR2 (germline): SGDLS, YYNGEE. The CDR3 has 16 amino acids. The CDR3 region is CASSVGQSRRANEQFF. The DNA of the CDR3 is TGTGCCAGCAGCGTGGGCCAAAGTAGGAGGGCCAATGAGCAGTTCTTC.